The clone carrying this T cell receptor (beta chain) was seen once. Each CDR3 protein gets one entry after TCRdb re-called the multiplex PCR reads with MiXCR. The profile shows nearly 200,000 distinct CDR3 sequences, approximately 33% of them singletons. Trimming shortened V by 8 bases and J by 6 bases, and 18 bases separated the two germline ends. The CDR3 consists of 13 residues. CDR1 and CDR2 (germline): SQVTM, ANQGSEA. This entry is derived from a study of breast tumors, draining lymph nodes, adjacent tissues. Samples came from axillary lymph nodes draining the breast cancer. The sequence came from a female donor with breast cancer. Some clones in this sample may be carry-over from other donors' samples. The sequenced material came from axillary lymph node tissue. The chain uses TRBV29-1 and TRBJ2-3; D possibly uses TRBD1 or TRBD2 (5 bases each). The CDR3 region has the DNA TGCAGCACCGGGCCGGGGTGGGGGGATACGCAGTATTTT. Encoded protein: CSTGPGWGDTQYF.